This TCR beta chain was found in a study of Ad26.COV2.S vaccination and SARS-CoV-2 variants. The wider study: Ad26.COV2.S shots went into the muscle once or twice, 56 days apart. The study, taken as a whole, reports: The breadth of spike-specific CD8+ and CD4+ T cell responses after vaccination was reportedly substantial. Vaccine and placebo recipients had similar non-spike TCR breadth.

Treatment denoted: some 19 received Ad26.COV2.S at low or high dose, single or two shots; 5 received placebo; per-sample allocation not given. On day 63 after the first injection, vaccine and placebo recipients gave samples. As regards this clone: Antigen specificity is unknown.

Clones were sequenced by immunoSEQ multiplex PCR, and TCRdb holds only the in-frame ones, with some missing. The table has 300,000 to 350,000 clones, 75% to 90% seen once. The CDR3 contains 14 residues. Trimming removed 3 bases at V and 2 bases at J, with 9 bases between. In germline, CDR1 is LNHDA, CDR2 SQIVND (reference sequence). The rearrangement joins TRBV19 to TRBJ2-3; unclear D gene. The specimen comprised peripheral blood, sampled in a trial of Ad26.COV2.S vaccine versus placebo. The origin of this receptor is a person between 18 and 65 years old who received the Ad26.COV2.S COVID-19 vaccine or a placebo. The CDR3 protein is CASSIVGITDTQYF. CDR3 coding DNA: TGTGCCAGTAGTATTGTGGGGATCACAGATACGCAGTATTTT.